Listed here are 10 T cell receptor beta chains from one sample, sequenced in a study of cytomegalovirus exposure and HLA in healthy donors. Primers: 60 Vbeta forward and 13 Jbeta reverse. Using immunoSEQ multiplex PCR, the repertoire was profiled, and TCRdb retains in-frame clones only, with some absent. The sample has approximately 210,000 clones; around 86% are singletons. The sequencing input was PBMCs. These receptors were collected from a woman aged 18-29 years in good health and CMV-seronegative.

V and J are TRBV5-1 and TRBJ2-7, with 8 bases fitting TRBD1. After removal of 0 bases from V and 6 bases from J, the junction contained 5 bases not matched to a gene. From germline, CDR1 is SGHRS and CDR2 YFSETQ. The CDR3 sequence is 14 residues long. CDR3 residues: CASSLGDRGGEQYF. CDR3 nucleotide sequence: TGCGCCAGCAGCTTGGGTGACAGGGGAGGCGAGCAGTACTTC.

The V call is TRBV2, the J call TRBJ1-5; a possible D gene is TRBD1 (5 bases). Trimming stripped 7 bases from V and 0 bases from J, with 10 bases between. The length of the CDR3 is 14 residues. Germline V gene lookup returns CDR1 SNHLY and CDR2 FYNNEI. In nucleotides, the CDR3 is TGTGCCAGCACTGACAGTTATAGCAATCAGCCCCAGCATTTT. It encodes CASTDSYSNQPQHF.

The chain couples TRBV7-9 to TRBJ2-7, with D maybe TRBD2 (6 bases). This CDR3 is 15 amino acids long. V lost 4 bases and J 5 bases, leaving 18 bases between the germline ends. Germline V gene data show CDR1 as SEHNR and CDR2 as FQNEAQ (reference sequence). The CDR3 spells CASSSEWLDYHEQYF. The CDR3 DNA reads as TGTGCCAGCAGCTCAGAATGGTTGGACTATCACGAGCAGTACTTC. The entire variable domain, with the rest obtained from reference TRBV7-9 and TRBJ2-7, is as follows: DTGVSQNPRHKITKRGQNVTFRCDPISEHNRLYWYRQTLGQGPEFLTYFQNEAQLEKSRLLSDRFSAERPKGSFSTLEIQRTEQGDSAMYLCASSSEWLDYHEQYFGPGTRLTVT.

The chain recombines TRBV18 with TRBJ1-6, with a weak D call TRBD1 (5 bases). From germline, CDR1 is KGHSH and CDR2 LQKENI. The CDR3 sequence is 13 residues long. V was cut by 6 bases and J by 10 bases, with 13 bases left in between. The CDR3 protein is CASSPTELSPLHF. In DNA form, the CDR3 reads TGTGCCAGCTCCCCGACAGAACTCTCACCCCTCCACTTT.

V is TRBV6-6 and J is TRBJ2-5; maybe TRBD2 (7 bases). The germline gives CDR1 MNHNY, CDR2 SVGAGI (reference sequence). CDR3 length: 14 residues. The V end was cut by 8 bases, the J end by 6 bases, with 19 bases between. The CDR3, as DNA: TGTGCCAGCGGGGGGGCGGGAGCGATAAAGACCCAGTACTTC. Its protein is CASGGAGAIKTQYF.

The chain has TRBV6-1 and TRBJ1-1; weak D call: TRBD1 (6 bases). The CDR3 has 16 amino acids. Deletions cut 3 bases from V and 1 base from J, with 15 bases between. CDR1 is MNHNS and CDR2 is SASEGT in the germline V gene. In nucleotides, the CDR3 is TGTGCCAGCAGTGAGGGGGCGGCTGGGGAGAACACTGAAGCTTTCTTT. Its translation: CASSEGAAGENTEAFF.

The V gene is TRBV6-5, the J gene TRBJ2-5; 10 bases align to TRBD2. V lost 6 bases, J lost 1 base, and 2 bases stayed unmatched. This CDR3 is 14 amino acids long. CDR1 is MNHEY and CDR2 is SVGAGI in the germline V gene. Written as DNA, the CDR3 is TGTGCCAGCAGGACTAGCGGGTTCCAAGAGACCCAGTACTTC. It is translated as CASRTSGFQETQYF.

The chain's CDR3 is CASSMGLAGAYEQYF. The CDR3 region has the DNA TGTGCCAGCAGCATGGGACTAGCGGGGGCCTACGAGCAGTACTTC. The rearrangement links TRBV5-8 to TRBJ2-7; 14 positions match TRBD2. The CDR3 sequence is 15 residues long. Trimming removed 4 bases from V and 2 bases from J; junction bases left unmatched: 2. Per the germline V gene, CDR1 is SGHTS and CDR2 is YDEGEE.

The gene calls are TRBV5-1 and TRBJ2-7, with a tentative D call TRBD1 (5 bases). The CDR3 runs 17 residues. Trimming removed 0 bases at V and 5 bases at J, with 21 bases between. Germline values: CDR1 SGHRS, CDR2 YFSETQ. The CDR3 nucleotides read TGCGCCAGCAGCTTGGGACCGCGACAGAGTCTTAAGCACGAGCAGTACTTC. It is translated as CASSLGPRQSLKHEQYF.

The rearrangement joins TRBV7-2 to TRBJ1-5; 11 bases agree with TRBD1. The junction had 5 bases not matched to a gene; V was cut back by 4 bases and J by 6 bases. CDR1 SGHTA and CDR2 FQGNSA come from the germline V gene. The CDR3 has 15 amino acids. In nucleotides, the CDR3 is TGTGCCAGCAGCTCGGACAGGGGGCGTGGTCAGCCCCAGCATTTT. It encodes CASSSDRGRGQPQHF. Filled out from reference TRBV7-2 and TRBJ1-5, the complete variable domain reads GAGVSQSPSNKVTEKGKDVELRCDPISGHTALYWYRQSLGQGLEFLIYFQGNSAPDKSGLPSDRFSAERTGGSVSTLTIQRTQQEDSAVYLCASSSDRGRGQPQHFGDGTRLSIL.